This T cell receptor beta chain is drawn from a study of T cells in tumors after PD-1 blockade. This clone was found a few times. The germline CDR1 and CDR2 sequences are LGHNT and FRNRAP. The CDR3 loop spans 17 amino acids. Germline trimming cut 7 bases from V and 2 bases from J; bases unmatched to any gene: 13. The data were produced by immunoSEQ multiplex PCR, yet TCRdb's version contains in-frame clones alone and is incomplete. The sample lists 54,000 or so clones, about four fifths occurring once. The specimen was PBMCs, collected before anti-PD-1 treatment. The sequence was obtained from a human donor with basal cell carcinoma. The V and J genes are TRBV12-5 and TRBJ1-5; 8 nucleotides match TRBD1. The CDR3 DNA sequence: TGTGCTAGTGCCGCCTACTCAGGGGGCAAGGGCAATCAGCCCCAGCATTTT. Its protein is CASAAYSGGKGNQPQHF.